These 28 T cell receptor beta chains were sequenced from one sample in a study of T cell clones after liver transplantation. Proliferating CFSE-low MLR cells were sequenced to define alloreactive TCRbeta sequences. No cognate antigen is known for these TCRs. Method: immunoSEQ multiplex PCR; TCRdb's copy keeps in-frame clones and lacks some. The table records a few thousand clones, 27% of them present only once. The sequenced sample consisted of CD4+ T cells from cultured PBMCs. Receptor source: a human patient who received a liver transplant. Some T cells may be supplied by the graft donor.

The chain combines TRBV7-8 with TRBJ1-2; 7 nucleotides agree with TRBD1. Looked up from germline, CDR1 is SGHVS and CDR2 is FQNEAQ. The ends lost 7 bases at V and 4 bases at J; junction bases unmatched: 6. The CDR3 consists of 13 residues. The CDR3 region is CASTRQGGYGYTF. The CDR3 DNA follows: TGTGCCAGCACCCGACAGGGCGGCTATGGCTACACCTTC.

Comment on this clone: This sequence may be a read error, since a much larger clone differs from it by one base. The sample carries other DNA sequences with the same CDR3. The V call is TRBV20-1, the J call TRBJ1-5; no clear D. CDR1 is DFQATT and CDR2 is SNEGSKA in the germline V gene (reference sequence). CDR3 size: 11 residues. V lost 1 base and J lost 11, with 9 bases in between. CDR3 nucleotide sequence: TGCAGTGCTAGAGTCCGTGGGGCCCAGCATTTT. It yields the protein CSARVRGAQHF.

Only a few counts were recorded for this clone. V gene TRBV9 combines with J gene TRBJ1-4, with D perhaps matching TRBD1 (5 bases). Germline CDR1 SGDLS, CDR2 YYNGEE. Trimming took 0 bases from V and 4 from J, leaving 10 bases between them. The CDR3 runs to 15 residues. The CDR3 reads CASSVAPGGNEKLFF. The CDR3 DNA is TGTGCCAGCAGCGTAGCTCCCGGGGGTAATGAAAAACTGTTTTTT.

This clone has just a few counts. The rearrangement joins TRBV27 to TRBJ1-5; 8 nucleotides line up with TRBD1. V lost 4 bases, J lost 4 bases, and 0 bases stayed unmatched. Germline CDR1 and CDR2: MNHEY and SMNVEV (reference sequence). The length of the CDR3 is 13 residues. The CDR3 sequence is CASSWDRNQPQHF. The CDR3 DNA follows: TGTGCCAGCAGTTGGGACAGGAATCAGCCCCAGCATTTT.

This clone was observed a handful of times. The CDR3 nucleotides are TGTGCCAGCTCACCACAAGCATGGCAGGGGAACACTGAAGCTTTCTTT. Protein product: CASSPQAWQGNTEAFF. This chain joins TRBV18 and TRBJ1-1; possibly TRBD1 for D (5 bases). This CDR3 is 16 amino acids long. In germline, CDR1 is KGHSH, CDR2 LQKENI. V was clipped by 1 base and J by 1 base, with 13 bases between them.

This clone was recorded once. The V call is TRBV4-3, the J call TRBJ1-6, with unresolved D. V lost 2 bases and J 7 bases, leaving 15 bases between the germline ends. The CDR3 totals 16 residues. The V gene's germline CDR1 is LGHNA and CDR2 YSLEER. In DNA, the CDR3 is TGCGCCAGCAGCCAAAAAACGACACGCGGGAATTCACCCCTCCACTTT. Its protein product is CASSQKTTRGNSPLHF.

The CDR3 DNA is TGCGCCAGCAGCCAAGAGGGACAGGGGTGGGATGGCTACACCTTC. This encodes CASSQEGQGWDGYTF. J is TRBJ1-2 and V is TRBV4-1; 10 bases match TRBD1. CDR3 length: 15 amino acids. The ends lost 0 bases at V and 6 bases at J; junction bases unmatched: 4. The germline gives CDR1 MGHRA, CDR2 YSYEKL.

This clone was seen a few times. This chain connects TRBV19 to TRBJ2-5; 7 bases match TRBD1. The end of the DNA fits TRBJ2-7 better, so the J call may be wrong. Per the germline V gene, CDR1 is LNHDA and CDR2 is SQIVND (reference sequence). The CDR3 has 14 amino acids. The CDR3 loop reads CASSNSGQTYEQYF. In DNA, the CDR3 is TGTGCCAGTAGTAACTCGGGACAGACCTACGAGCAGTACTTC.

This clone is medium-sized by share. This chain links TRBV27 with TRBJ2-1; D remains ambiguous. V lost 3 bases to trimming and J lost 2 bases, with 8 bases between them. Per germline, CDR1 MNHEY and CDR2 SMNVEV (reference sequence). The CDR3 is 14 residues long. CDR3 coding DNA: TGTGCCAGCAGTTTGTCCACAGCCTACAATGAGCAGTTCTTC. It yields the protein CASSLSTAYNEQFF.

This clone was seen only a few times. The gene calls are TRBV4-2 and TRBJ1-5; D might be TRBD1 (5 bases). Trimming took 0 bases from V and 3 from J, leaving 15 bases between them. Germline loops: CDR1 LGHNA, CDR2 YNFKEQ. The length of the CDR3 is 17 residues. The CDR3 DNA follows: TGTGCCAGCAGCCAAGATCCGAGCAGGGCCTCCAATCAGCCCCAGCATTTT. Protein: CASSQDPSRASNQPQHF.

Comment on this clone: A much larger clone differs from this one at a single base, so this may be a read error. The chain couples TRBV9 to TRBJ2-7; D is perhaps TRBD1 (6 bases). The CDR3 contains 16 residues. Looked up from germline, CDR1 is SGDLS and CDR2 is YYNGEE. Trimming removed 5 bases at V and 5 bases at J, with 23 bases between. CDR3 sequence: CASSEGGAGVPDEQYF. The CDR3 bases are TGTGCCAGCAGTGAAGGGGGAGCAGGAGTCCCTGACGAGCAGTACTTC.

This rearrangement joins TRBV4-2 to TRBJ1-1; the D is unclear. The germline gives CDR1 LGHNA, CDR2 YNFKEQ. The CDR3 spans 14 residues. V was trimmed by 5 bases and J by 0 bases, leaving 10 bases between them. CDR3 sequence: CASSLWSMNTEAFF. For the CDR3, the DNA is TGTGCCAGCAGCTTGTGGAGTATGAACACTGAAGCTTTCTTT.

This clone was counted a few times. The chain is built from TRBV6-6 and TRBJ2-5, with 9 nucleotides matching TRBD2. CDR1 is MNHNY, CDR2 SVGAGI, per germline (reference sequence). J lost 3 bases, V lost 6 bases, and 5 bases had no gene match. This CDR3 has 14 residues. This CDR3 is CASRRAGGEETQYF. The CDR3 bases are TGTGCCAGCAGAAGAGCGGGGGGCGAAGAGACCCAGTACTTC.

The chain joins TRBV5-4 to TRBJ1-2; no reliable D call. Per the germline V gene, CDR1 is SGHNT and CDR2 is YYREEE (reference sequence). Trimming took 0 bases from V and 0 from J, leaving 9 bases between them. This CDR3 is 15 amino acids long. CDR3 sequence (DNA): TGTGCCAGCAGCTTGGGATCGGTAGCTAACTATGGCTACACCTTC. This gives the protein CASSLGSVANYGYTF.

The chain joins TRBV6-5 to TRBJ2-7; D is unclear. V was trimmed by 8 bases and J by 6 bases, leaving 5 bases between them. The CDR3 has 9 residues. Germline V lookup: CDR1 MNHEY, CDR2 SVGAGI. DNA of the CDR3: TGTGCCAGCGGTACCGAGCAGTACTTC. Its translation: CASGTEQYF.

The chain combines TRBV29-1 with TRBJ2-2; D may be TRBD2 (6 bases). The CDR3 is 12 amino acids. The V and J ends lost 7 bases and 5 bases respectively, with 11 bases between them. Per germline, CDR1 SQVTM and CDR2 ANQGSEA. This CDR3 reads CSAGRSTGELFF. CDR3 coding DNA: TGCAGCGCCGGGAGATCTACCGGGGAGCTGTTTTTT.

The rearrangement uses TRBV9 and TRBJ2-7, with D perhaps matching TRBD2 (5 bases). Per the germline V gene, CDR1 is SGDLS and CDR2 is YYNGEE. Trimming removed 4 bases at V and 2 bases at J, with 16 bases between. The CDR3 consists of 15 residues. The CDR3 spells CASSFRTRGTYEQYF. Written as DNA, the CDR3 is TGTGCCAGCAGCTTTCGGACGCGAGGGACCTACGAGCAGTACTTC.

This clone has just a few counts. The J gene is TRBJ2-3, the V gene TRBV12-1; the table's D call, TRBD2, has no DNA check behind it. TRBV12-1 has pseudogene status. The CDR3 sequence is 17 residues long. The CDR3 reads CASSQSGPSGGADTQYF. The DNA of the CDR3 is TGTGCCAGCAGTCAAAGTGGTCCTAGCGGGGGAGCAGATACGCAGTATTTT.

The CDR3 region is CASSRGRLNTEAFF. The DNA for the CDR3 is TGTGCCAGCAGTCGTGGACGGCTGAACACTGAAGCTTTCTTT. The chain couples TRBV2 to TRBJ1-1; D gene uncertain. V gave up 5 bases and J gave up 0 bases, with 10 bases separating them. This CDR3 region has 14 residues. Germline CDR1 reads SNHLY; CDR2 reads FYNNEI.

V and J are TRBV7-3 and TRBJ2-2; D is uncertain. Germline V CDR1 and CDR2: SGHTA, FQGTGA. This CDR3 is 17 amino acids long. Trimming stripped 7 bases from V and 7 bases from J, with 25 bases between. CDR3 sequence: CASIAPPKRDLDGELFF. In nucleotides, the CDR3 is TGTGCCAGCATCGCACCCCCCAAAAGAGATCTCGACGGGGAGCTGTTTTTT.

This clone was picked up a small number of times. Its ends do not fully match the called genes, so a read error is possible. The sample holds other DNA sequences that translate to the same CDR3. This chain connects TRBV4-1 to TRBJ2-7; D remains unclear. Germline CDR1 reads MGHRA; CDR2 reads YSYEKL. CDR3 length equals 15 residues. The CDR3 is CASSQADKSDYEQYF. CDR3 in DNA: TGTGCCAGCAGCCAAGCCGATAAGTCGGACTACGAGCAGTACTTC.

The chain carries TRBV29-1 and TRBJ2-3; 10 nucleotides agree with TRBD1. Germline V lookup: CDR1 SQVTM, CDR2 ANQGSEA. This CDR3 is built from 14 residues. V was clipped by 4 bases and J by 6 bases; unmatched bases: 7. DNA for the CDR3: TGCAGCGTTGTCAGAGACAGGGGGCCCGATACGCAGTATTTT. Amino acid sequence: CSVVRDRGPDTQYF.

This clone was seen more than once but under ten times. The chain links TRBV7-2 to TRBJ2-5, with D uncertain. The germline V and J ends were trimmed by 1 base and 4 bases, with 7 bases remaining between them. The CDR3 has 13 amino acids. CDR1 and CDR2 from the germline V gene are SGHTA and FQGNSA. The CDR3 spells CASSLDPVETQYF. CDR3 bases: TGTGCCAGCAGCTTAGACCCGGTAGAGACCCAGTACTTC.

This chain joins TRBV7-9 and TRBJ1-2; 11 bases agree with TRBD1. CDR3 length: 14 residues. The V and J ends lost 4 bases and 6 bases, in that order; junction bases with no gene match: 4. Germline V CDR1 and CDR2: SEHNR, FQNEAQ (reference sequence). The CDR3: CASSSGQGVDGYTF. In DNA, the CDR3 is TGTGCCAGCAGCTCGGGACAGGGGGTCGATGGCTACACCTTC. Filled out from reference TRBV7-9 and TRBJ1-2, the complete variable domain reads DTGVSQNPRHKITKRGQNVTFRCDPISEHNRLYWYRQTLGQGPEFLTYFQNEAQLEKSRLLSDRFSAERPKGSFSTLEIQRTEQGDSAMYLCASSSGQGVDGYTFGSGTRLTVV.

This clone was recorded a few times. For the CDR3, the DNA is TGTGCCAGCAGCCCCCAAGTTGGCGGGGGGTTCTACGAGCAGTACTTC. Encoded protein: CASSPQVGGGFYEQYF. The chain couples TRBV7-2 to TRBJ2-7; 8 bases align to TRBD2. The CDR3 contains 16 residues. The V segment lost 5 bases and the J segment 3 bases; nucleotides outside the gene matches: 12. Germline V gene sequence: CDR1 SGHTA, CDR2 FQGNSA.

This rearrangement joins TRBV29-1 to TRBJ2-7; tentative D call: TRBD2 (6 bases). Germline CDR1 SQVTM, CDR2 ANQGSEA. CDR3 length: 13 residues. V was cut by 4 bases and J by 0 bases, with 10 bases left in between. CDR3 nucleotides: TGCAGCGTTGTACGGGGGAACTCCTACGAGCAGTACTTC. Translating gives CSVVRGNSYEQYF.

A remark on this clone: Only one base separates this from a far larger clonotype, so it likely reflects a read error. The chain employs TRBV28 and TRBJ2-2; D might be TRBD2 (7 bases). Germline CDR1 MDHEN, CDR2 SYDVKM. The CDR3 extends over 15 amino acids. V was clipped by 6 bases and J by 3 bases, with 14 bases between them. The CDR3 sequence: CASRFGGADTGELFF. CDR3 nucleotide sequence: TGTGCCAGCAGGTTTGGGGGGGCGGACACCGGGGAGCTGTTTTTT.

The rearrangement links TRBV5-4 to TRBJ2-7; D remains ambiguous. Trimming pared 6 bases from V and 7 bases from J, leaving 8 bases between. The CDR3 loop spans 10 amino acids. Germline values: CDR1 SGHNT, CDR2 YYREEE (reference sequence). CDR3 sequence (DNA): TGTGCCAGCATCGTTGGGGAGCAGTACTTC. Translated: CASIVGEQYF.